These 13 T cell receptor beta chains came from one sample sequenced in a study of cytomegalovirus exposure and HLA in healthy donors listed by TCRdb under 2017. Receptor amplification or capture employed the immunoSEQ multiplex PCR assay. For the multiplex PCR, a mixture combining 60 forward primers for TCR Vbeta segments and 13 reverse primers for TCR Jbeta segments was used. The table was pulled from immuneACCESS by TCRdb, which kept in-frame rearrangements only. Such tables lose some clones; where checked, under half of the loss comes from unresolved V genes, and the rest has no known cause. For this sample there are 75,000 to 100,000 clones; 81% appear just once. About 4.8% of the sample is held by the ten biggest clonotypes. Sequencing was done on a sample of PBMCs. Receptor source: a man between 35 and 55 years old in good health and CMV-seropositive.

This chain connects TRBV11-2 to TRBJ2-7; the D gene is possibly TRBD1 (6 bases). Trimming pared 5 bases from V and 4 bases from J, leaving 9 bases between. The CDR3 runs to 12 residues. Germline-derived CDR1 and CDR2 are SGHAT and FQNNGV. The CDR3 is CASSPQGYEQYF. The CDR3, as DNA: TGTGCCAGCAGCCCCCAGGGGTACGAGCAGTACTTC.

This chain uses TRBV5-1 with TRBJ2-1, with D perhaps matching TRBD2 (5 bases). Trimming cost V 2 bases and J 2 bases, with 8 bases left between them. The germline V gene has CDR1 SGHRS and CDR2 YFSETQ. The CDR3 is 14 amino acids. The CDR3, as DNA: TGCGCCAGCAGCTTCGGGGAAACCTACAATGAGCAGTTCTTC. It encodes CASSFGETYNEQFF.

DNA of the CDR3: TGTGCCAGTATCCCCTCTGGGGGCGCCCGGCACAATGAGCAGTTCTTC. Translating gives CASIPSGGARHNEQFF. The rearrangement uses TRBV19 and TRBJ2-1, with a weak D call TRBD1 (6 bases). Trimming cost V 7 bases and J 5 bases, with 21 bases left between them. Germline-derived CDR1 and CDR2 are LNHDA and SQIVND (reference sequence). This CDR3 has 16 residues.

The V gene is TRBV2, the J gene TRBJ2-1; tentatively, D is TRBD1 (5 bases). The CDR3 extends over 14 amino acids. Trimming stripped 10 bases from V and 4 bases from J, with 17 bases between. CDR1 and CDR2 from the germline V gene are SNHLY and FYNNEI. In nucleotides, the CDR3 is TGTGCCACACAGATCTTAGGGGTGTACAATGAGCAGTTCTTC. Protein product: CATQILGVYNEQFF.

The chain recombines TRBV6-5 with TRBJ1-2; 10 bases line up with TRBD1. Trimming removed 0 bases from V and 5 bases from J; junction bases left unmatched: 6. CDR1 and CDR2 from the germline V gene are MNHEY and SVGAGI. The CDR3 runs to 16 residues. The CDR3 bases are TGTGCCAGCAGTTACTCCGGACAGGGGGTCTGGTATGGCTACACCTTC. It is translated as CASSYSGQGVWYGYTF.

The V call is TRBV19, the J call TRBJ1-2; TRBD1 matches at 7 bases. Trimming took 3 bases from V and 10 from J; bases not matched to a gene: 8. This CDR3 spans 13 amino acids. CDR1 is LNHDA, CDR2 SQIVND, per germline (reference sequence). CDR3 sequence: CASSMWDRLLYTF. The DNA of the CDR3 is TGTGCCAGTAGTATGTGGGACAGACTGCTCTACACCTTC.

The chain's CDR3 is CASSEEGFSTIYF. DNA of the CDR3: TGTGCCAGCAGTGAAGAGGGGTTCAGCACCATATATTTT. This rearrangement joins TRBV6-1 to TRBJ1-3; weak D call: TRBD1 (5 bases). This CDR3 has 13 residues. The V gene's germline CDR1 is MNHNS and CDR2 SASEGT. Trimming removed 1 base at V and 9 bases at J, with 10 bases between.

This chain links TRBV7-2 with TRBJ2-7, with 12 bases matching TRBD1. Germline V CDR1 and CDR2: SGHTA, FQGNSA. The trim removed 1 base at V and 6 bases at J, leaving 4 bases unmatched. CDR3 size: 15 residues. The CDR3 loop reads CASSLGGTGGLEQYF. CDR3 in DNA: TGTGCCAGCAGCTTAGGAGGGACAGGGGGCCTCGAGCAGTACTTC.

The gene calls are TRBV2 and TRBJ2-5, with 13 nucleotides matching TRBD2. This CDR3 contains 16 residues. V shed 5 bases and J 4 bases; nucleotides not matched to a gene: 7. Germline V gives CDR1 SNHLY, CDR2 FYNNEI. CDR3: CASSQTGLAGLETQYF. CDR3 bases: TGTGCCAGCAGTCAAACGGGACTAGCGGGACTAGAGACCCAGTACTTC.

The chain is built from TRBV27 and TRBJ2-7; TRBD2 agrees at 8 bases. Germline trimming cut 7 bases from V and 2 bases from J; bases unmatched to any gene: 7. The CDR3 spans 14 residues. Germline V gene sequence: CDR1 MNHEY, CDR2 SMNVEV (reference sequence). In DNA, the CDR3 is TGTGCCAGCACCCAGCGGGAGCCCCCCTACGAGCAGTACTTC. Translating gives CASTQREPPYEQYF.

The chain recombines TRBV15 with TRBJ1-5; D perhaps matches TRBD1 (5 bases). Trimming removed 5 bases at V and 4 bases at J, with 9 bases between. The V gene's germline CDR1 is LNHNV and CDR2 YYDKDF (reference sequence). This CDR3 spans 13 amino acids. The CDR3 protein is CATSAGRNQPQHF. Here the CDR3 DNA reads TGTGCCACCAGCGCGGGACGGAATCAGCCCCAGCATTTT.

The count of this clone is one. The V gene is TRBV30, the J gene TRBJ2-1, with TRBD2 matching over 8 bases. V dropped 0 bases and J dropped 4; count of bases not matched to a gene: 5. The germline V gene has CDR1 GTSNPN and CDR2 SVGIG (reference sequence). The CDR3 covers 15 residues. As DNA, the CDR3 is TGTGCCTGGAGTGTACTCAGCGGGAGATACAATGAGCAGTTCTTC. Translation: CAWSVLSGRYNEQFF. Drawing the rest from reference TRBV30 and TRBJ2-1, the complete variable domain is SQTIHQWPATLVQPVGSPLSLECTVEGTSNPNLYWYRQAAGRGLQLLFYSVGIGQISSEVPQNLSASRPQDRQFILSSKKLLLSDSGFYLCAWSVLSGRYNEQFFGPGTRLTVL.

The chain recombines TRBV5-1 with TRBJ1-2; 10 positions match TRBD1. Trimming took 0 bases from V and 4 from J; bases not matched to a gene: 6. The germline V gene has CDR1 SGHRS and CDR2 YFSETQ. The CDR3 is 16 residues long. CDR3 nucleotides: TGCGCCAGCAGCTTGGACCGGGACAGGGGCAGCTATGGCTACACCTTC. It specifies CASSLDRDRGSYGYTF.